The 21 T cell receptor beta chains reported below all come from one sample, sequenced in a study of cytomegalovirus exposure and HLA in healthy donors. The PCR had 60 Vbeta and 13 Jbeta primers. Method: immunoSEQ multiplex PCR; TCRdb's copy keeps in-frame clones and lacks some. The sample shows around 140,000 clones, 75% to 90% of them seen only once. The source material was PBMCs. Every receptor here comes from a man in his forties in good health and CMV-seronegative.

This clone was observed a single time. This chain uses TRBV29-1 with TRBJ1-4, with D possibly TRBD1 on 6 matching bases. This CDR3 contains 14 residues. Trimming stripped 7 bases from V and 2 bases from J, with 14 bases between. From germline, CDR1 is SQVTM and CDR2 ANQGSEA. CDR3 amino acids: CSAQGSHTNEKLFF. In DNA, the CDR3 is TGCAGCGCGCAGGGGTCCCATACTAATGAAAAACTGTTTTTT.

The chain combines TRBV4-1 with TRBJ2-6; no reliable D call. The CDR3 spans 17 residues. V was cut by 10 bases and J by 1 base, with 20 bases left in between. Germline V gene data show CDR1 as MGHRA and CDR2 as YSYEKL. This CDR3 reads CATARGGLISGANVLTF. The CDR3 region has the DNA TGCGCCACCGCCCGCGGCGGCCTAATATCTGGGGCCAACGTCCTGACTTTC.

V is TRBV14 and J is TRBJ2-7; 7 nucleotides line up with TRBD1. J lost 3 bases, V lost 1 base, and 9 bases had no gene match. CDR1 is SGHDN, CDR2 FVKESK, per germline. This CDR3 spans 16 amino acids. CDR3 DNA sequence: TGTGCCAGCAGCCAAGCTAATAACAGGGGTGACTACGAGCAGTACTTC. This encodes CASSQANNRGDYEQYF. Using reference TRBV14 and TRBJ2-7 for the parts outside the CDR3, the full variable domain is EAGVTQFPSHSVIEKGQTVTLRCDPISGHDNLYWYRRVMGKEIKFLLHFVKESKQDESGMPNNRFLAERTGGTYSTLKVQPAELEDSGVYFCASSQANNRGDYEQYFGPGTRLTVT.

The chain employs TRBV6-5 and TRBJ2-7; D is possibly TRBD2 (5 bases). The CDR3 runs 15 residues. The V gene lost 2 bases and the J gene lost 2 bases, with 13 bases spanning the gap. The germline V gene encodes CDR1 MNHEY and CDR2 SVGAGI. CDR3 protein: CASSYSLAAPYEQYF. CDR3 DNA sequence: TGTGCCAGCAGTTACAGCCTAGCAGCCCCCTACGAGCAGTACTTC.

The CDR3 DNA reads as TGTGCCAGCAGCCTTGACAGGCGGGAGAACTACGAGCAGTACTTC. Protein product: CASSLDRRENYEQYF. The chain joins TRBV6-5 to TRBJ2-7; D possibly corresponds to TRBD2 (7 bases). Germline-derived CDR1 and CDR2 are MNHEY and SVGAGI. V was pared by 6 bases and J by 3 bases, with 18 bases between. There are 15 residues in the CDR3.

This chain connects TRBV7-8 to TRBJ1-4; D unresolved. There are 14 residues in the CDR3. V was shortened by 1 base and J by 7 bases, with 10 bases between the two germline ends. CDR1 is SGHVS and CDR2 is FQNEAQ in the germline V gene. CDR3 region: CASSLGAEGEKLFF. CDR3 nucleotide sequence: TGTGCCAGCAGCTTAGGGGCAGAGGGTGAAAAACTGTTTTTT. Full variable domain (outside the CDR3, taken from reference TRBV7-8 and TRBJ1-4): GAGVSQSPRYKVAKRGQDVALRCDPISGHVSLFWYQQALGQGPEFLTYFQNEAQLDKSGLPSDRFFAERPEGSVSTLKIQRTQQEDSAVYLCASSLGAEGEKLFFGSGTQLSVL.

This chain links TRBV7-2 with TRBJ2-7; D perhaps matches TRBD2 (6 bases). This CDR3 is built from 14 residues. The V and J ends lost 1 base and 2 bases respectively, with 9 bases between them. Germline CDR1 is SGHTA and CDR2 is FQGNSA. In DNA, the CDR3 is TGTGCCAGCAGCTTAGTTCGGGAGACCTACGAGCAGTACTTC. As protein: CASSLVRETYEQYF.

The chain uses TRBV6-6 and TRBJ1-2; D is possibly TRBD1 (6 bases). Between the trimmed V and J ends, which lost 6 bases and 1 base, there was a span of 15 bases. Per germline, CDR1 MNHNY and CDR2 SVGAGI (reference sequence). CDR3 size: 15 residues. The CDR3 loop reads CASSPGQSVNYGYTF. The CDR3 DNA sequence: TGTGCCAGCAGCCCTGGACAGTCCGTTAACTATGGCTACACCTTC.

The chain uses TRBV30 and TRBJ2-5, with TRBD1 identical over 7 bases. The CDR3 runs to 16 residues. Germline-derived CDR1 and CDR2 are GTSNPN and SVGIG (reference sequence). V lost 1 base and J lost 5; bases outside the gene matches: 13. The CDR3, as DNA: TGTGCCTGGAGTGCCCTCGGGGACAGAGAATGGGAGACCCAGTACTTC. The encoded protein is CAWSALGDREWETQYF.

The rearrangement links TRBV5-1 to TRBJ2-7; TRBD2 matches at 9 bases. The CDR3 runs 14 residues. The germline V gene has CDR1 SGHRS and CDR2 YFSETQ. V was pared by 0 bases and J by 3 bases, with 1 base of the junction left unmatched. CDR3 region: CASSLVTSGYEQYF. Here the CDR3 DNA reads TGCGCCAGCAGCTTGGTGACTAGCGGCTACGAGCAGTACTTC.

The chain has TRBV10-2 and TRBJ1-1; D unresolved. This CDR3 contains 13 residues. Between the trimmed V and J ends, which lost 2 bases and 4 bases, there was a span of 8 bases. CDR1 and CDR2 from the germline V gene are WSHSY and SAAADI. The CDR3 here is CASSEQAVTEAFF. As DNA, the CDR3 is TGCGCCAGCAGTGAGCAGGCAGTCACTGAAGCTTTCTTT.

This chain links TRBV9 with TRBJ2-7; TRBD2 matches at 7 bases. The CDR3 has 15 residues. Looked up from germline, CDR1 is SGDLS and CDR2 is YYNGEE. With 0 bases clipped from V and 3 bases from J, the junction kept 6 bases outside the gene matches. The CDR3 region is CASSVGAGTNYEQYF. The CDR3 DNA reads TGTGCCAGCAGCGTAGGTGCAGGGACTAACTACGAGCAGTACTTC. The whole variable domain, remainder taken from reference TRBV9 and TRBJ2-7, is DSGVTQTPKHLITATGQRVTLRCSPRSGDLSVYWYQQSLDQGLQFLIQYYNGEERAKGNILERFSAQQFPDLHSELNLSSLELGDSALYFCASSVGAGTNYEQYFGPGTRLTVT.

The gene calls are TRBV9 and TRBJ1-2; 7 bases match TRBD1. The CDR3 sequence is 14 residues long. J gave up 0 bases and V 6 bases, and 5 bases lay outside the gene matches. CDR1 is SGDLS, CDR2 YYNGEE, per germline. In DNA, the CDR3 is TGTGCCAGCACCCAGACAGGGTCTAACTATGGCTACACCTTC. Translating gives CASTQTGSNYGYTF.

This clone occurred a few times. The CDR3 loop reads CASSPLGRENEQFF. The CDR3 DNA reads as TGTGCCAGCAGTCCTCTGGGGAGGGAGAATGAGCAGTTCTTC. The rearrangement uses TRBV25-1 and TRBJ2-1; 7 nucleotides match TRBD2. V was pared by 5 bases and J by 7 bases, with 8 bases of the junction left unmatched. The germline V gene encodes CDR1 MGHDK and CDR2 SYGVNS. The CDR3 extends over 14 amino acids.

This CDR3 is CARRWDGLAGRSYEQYF. CDR3 coding DNA: TGTGCCAGAAGATGGGATGGACTAGCGGGTAGATCCTACGAGCAGTACTTC. The chain joins TRBV27 to TRBJ2-7; TRBD2 aligns across 11 bases. Germline CDR1 is MNHEY and CDR2 is SMNVEV (reference sequence). The CDR3 has 17 amino acids. The V gene end was trimmed by 9 bases and the J gene end by 1 base; junction bases not matched to a gene: 14.

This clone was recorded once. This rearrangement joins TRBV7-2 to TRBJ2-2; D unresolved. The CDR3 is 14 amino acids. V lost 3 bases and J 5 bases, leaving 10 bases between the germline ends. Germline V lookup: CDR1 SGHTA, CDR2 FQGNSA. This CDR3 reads CASSFHSETGELFF. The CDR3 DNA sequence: TGTGCCAGCAGCTTTCACAGTGAAACCGGGGAGCTGTTTTTT.

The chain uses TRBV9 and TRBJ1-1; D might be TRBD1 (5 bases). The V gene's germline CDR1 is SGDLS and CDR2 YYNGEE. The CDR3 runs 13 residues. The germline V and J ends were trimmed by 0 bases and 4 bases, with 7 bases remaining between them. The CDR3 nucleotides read TGTGCCAGCAGCGTAGAAGGGGTCACTGAAGCTTTCTTT. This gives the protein CASSVEGVTEAFF.

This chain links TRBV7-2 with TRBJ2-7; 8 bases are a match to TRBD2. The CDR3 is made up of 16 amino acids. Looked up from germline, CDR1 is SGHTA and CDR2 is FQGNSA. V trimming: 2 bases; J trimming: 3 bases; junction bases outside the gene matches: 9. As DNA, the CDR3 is TGTGCCAGCAGCTTAATTAGTACTAGCGGCAACTACGAGCAGTACTTC. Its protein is CASSLISTSGNYEQYF.

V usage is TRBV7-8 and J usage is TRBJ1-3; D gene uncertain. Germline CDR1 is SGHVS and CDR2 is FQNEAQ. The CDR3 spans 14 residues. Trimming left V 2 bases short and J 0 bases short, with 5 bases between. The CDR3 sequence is CASSLISSGNTIYF. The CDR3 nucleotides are TGTGCCAGCAGCTTAATCTCCTCTGGAAACACCATATATTTT.

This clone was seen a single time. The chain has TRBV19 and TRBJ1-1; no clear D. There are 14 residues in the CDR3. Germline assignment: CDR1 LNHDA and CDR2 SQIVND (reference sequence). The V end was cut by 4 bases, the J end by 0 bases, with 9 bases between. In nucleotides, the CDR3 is TGTGCCAGTAGTACGCAGGCCCTGAACACTGAAGCTTTCTTT. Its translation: CASSTQALNTEAFF.

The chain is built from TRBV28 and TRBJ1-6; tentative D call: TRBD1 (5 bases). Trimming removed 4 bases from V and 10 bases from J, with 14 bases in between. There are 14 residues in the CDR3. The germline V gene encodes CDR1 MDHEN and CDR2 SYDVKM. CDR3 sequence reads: CASSWVVGVSPLHF. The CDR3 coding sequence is TGTGCCAGCAGTTGGGTGGTAGGGGTCTCACCCCTCCACTTT.